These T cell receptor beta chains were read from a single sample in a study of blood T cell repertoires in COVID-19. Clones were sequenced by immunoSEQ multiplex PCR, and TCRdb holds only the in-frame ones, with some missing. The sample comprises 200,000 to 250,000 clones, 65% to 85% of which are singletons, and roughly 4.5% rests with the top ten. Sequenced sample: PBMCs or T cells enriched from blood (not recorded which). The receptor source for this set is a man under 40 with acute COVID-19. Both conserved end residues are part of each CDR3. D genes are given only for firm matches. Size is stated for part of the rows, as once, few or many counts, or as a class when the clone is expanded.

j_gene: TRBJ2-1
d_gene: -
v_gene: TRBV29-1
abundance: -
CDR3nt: TGCAGCATGAGGACAGGAGGGAGCAATGAGCAGTTCTTC
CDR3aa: CSMRTGGSNEQFF

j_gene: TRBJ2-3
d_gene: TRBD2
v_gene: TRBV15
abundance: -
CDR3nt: TGTGCCACCAGCAGATCTCGTGATAGCGGGGGGCCGGGAGATACGCAGTATTTT
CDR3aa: CATSRSRDSGGPGDTQYF

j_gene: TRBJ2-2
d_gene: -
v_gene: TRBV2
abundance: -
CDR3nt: TGTGCCAGAAAGGACGGGAGGAACACCGGGGAGCTGTTTTTT
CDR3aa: CARKDGRNTGELFF

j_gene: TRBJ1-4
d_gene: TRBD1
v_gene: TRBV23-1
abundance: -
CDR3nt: TGCGCCAGCAGTCACCGGCGGACAGGGGAAAAACTGTTTTTT
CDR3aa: CASSHRRTGEKLFF

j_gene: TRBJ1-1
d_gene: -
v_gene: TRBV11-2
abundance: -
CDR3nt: TGTGCCAGCAGCTCCATCTTTGGACAGCAGGGGCTGAACACTGAAGCTTTCTTT
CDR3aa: CASSSIFGQQGLNTEAFF

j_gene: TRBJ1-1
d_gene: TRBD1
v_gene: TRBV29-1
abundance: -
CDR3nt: TGCAGCGTTGAAATGGACAGGAAAGCTTTCTTT
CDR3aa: CSVEMDRKAFF

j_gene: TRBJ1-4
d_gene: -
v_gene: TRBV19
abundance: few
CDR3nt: TGTGCCAGTAGTATAGATCGCTGGAGGTCAAAACTGTTTTTT
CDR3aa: CASSIDRWRSKLFF

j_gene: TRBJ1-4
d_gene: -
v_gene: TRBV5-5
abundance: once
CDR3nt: TGTGCCAGCAGCTTGGAAGCGGCAGGGGCCGTGGAAAAACTGTTTTTT
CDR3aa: CASSLEAAGAVEKLFF

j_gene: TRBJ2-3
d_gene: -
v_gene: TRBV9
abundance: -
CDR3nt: TGTGCCAGCAGCGTAGATAGCCGCACAGATACGCAGTATTTT
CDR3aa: CASSVDSRTDTQYF

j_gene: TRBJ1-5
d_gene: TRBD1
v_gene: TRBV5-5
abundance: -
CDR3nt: TGTGCCAGCAGCTTGGTTGACAGGGGCGGTCAGCCCCAGCATTTT
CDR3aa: CASSLVDRGGQPQHF

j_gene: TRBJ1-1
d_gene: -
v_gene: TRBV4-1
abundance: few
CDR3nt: TGCGCCAGCAGCCTTGACCGCGGGGGAATGAACACTGAAGCTTTCTTT
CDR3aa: CASSLDRGGMNTEAFF

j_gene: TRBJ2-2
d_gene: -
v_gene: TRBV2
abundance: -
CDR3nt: TGTGCCGGTAGCAGATCTGGCGGGGAGCTGTTTTTT
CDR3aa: CAGSRSGGELFF

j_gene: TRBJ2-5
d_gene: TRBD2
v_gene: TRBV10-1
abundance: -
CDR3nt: TGCGCCAGCAGTGAGGAGCGGGGGGGTCGGGAGACCCAGTACTTC
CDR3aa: CASSEERGGRETQYF

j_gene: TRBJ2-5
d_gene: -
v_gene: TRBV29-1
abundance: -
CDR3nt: TGCAGCGTCGGGCGCGGAAGCGGATTCAAAGAGACCCAGTACTTC
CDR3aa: CSVGRGSGFKETQYF

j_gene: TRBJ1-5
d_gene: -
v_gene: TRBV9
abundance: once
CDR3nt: TGTGCCAGCAGCGTGCAGGACAGTCCCCAGCCCCAGCATTTT
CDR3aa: CASSVQDSPQPQHF

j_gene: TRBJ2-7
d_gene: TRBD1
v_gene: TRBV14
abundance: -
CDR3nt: TGTGCCAGCAGCCAAGCGGGGACAGGGGGACGCTACGAGCAGTACTTC
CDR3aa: CASSQAGTGGRYEQYF

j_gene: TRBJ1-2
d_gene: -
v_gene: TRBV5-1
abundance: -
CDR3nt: TGCGCCAGCAGCCCGCGGGGGGGACCCTGGCTTGATGGCTACACCTTC
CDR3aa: CASSPRGGPWLDGYTF

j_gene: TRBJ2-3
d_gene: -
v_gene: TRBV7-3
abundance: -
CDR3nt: TGTGCCAGCAGCTTAACCTACACAGATACGCAGTATTTT
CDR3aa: CASSLTYTDTQYF

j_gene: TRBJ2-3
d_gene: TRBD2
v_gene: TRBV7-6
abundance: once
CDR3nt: TGTGCCAGCAGCTTAGAGGCGGGGGGGCGATCAGATACGCAGTATTTT
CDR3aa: CASSLEAGGRSDTQYF

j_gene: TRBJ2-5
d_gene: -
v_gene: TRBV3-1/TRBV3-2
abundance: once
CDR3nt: TGTGCCAGCAGCCCTTCTAGGAGCCAAGAGACCCAGTACTTC
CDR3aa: CASSPSRSQETQYF

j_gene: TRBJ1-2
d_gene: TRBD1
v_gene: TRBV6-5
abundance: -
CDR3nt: TGTGCCAGCAGCTCCGGACAGGGGGGAGGCTATGGCTACACCTTC
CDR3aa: CASSSGQGGGYGYTF

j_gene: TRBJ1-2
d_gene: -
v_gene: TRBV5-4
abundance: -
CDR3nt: TGTGCCAGCAGCTTTAATAGACTTCCTGGCTACACCTTC
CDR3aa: CASSFNRLPGYTF

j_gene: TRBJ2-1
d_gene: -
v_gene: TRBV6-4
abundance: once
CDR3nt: TGTGCCAGCAGTGACTCGACGGAGGGTGAGCAGTTCTTC
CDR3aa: CASSDSTEGEQFF

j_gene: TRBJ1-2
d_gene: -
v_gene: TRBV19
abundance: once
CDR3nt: TGTGCCAGTAGTATGGGCAGTACTGGCTACACCTTC
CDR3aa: CASSMGSTGYTF

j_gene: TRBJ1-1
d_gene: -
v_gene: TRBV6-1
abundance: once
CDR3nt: TGTGCCAGCAGTGAAGCCCAGGGTAACACTGAAGCTTTCTTT
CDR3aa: CASSEAQGNTEAFF

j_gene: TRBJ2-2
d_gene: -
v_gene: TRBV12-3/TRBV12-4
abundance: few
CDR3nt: TGTGCCAGCAGTTTAATACGGACCGGGGAGCTGTTTTTT
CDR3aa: CASSLIRTGELFF

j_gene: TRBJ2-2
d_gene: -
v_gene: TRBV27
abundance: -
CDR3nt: TGTGCCAGCAGTTTAGCAGGGGTGGTCGGGGAGCTGTTTTTT
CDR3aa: CASSLAGVVGELFF

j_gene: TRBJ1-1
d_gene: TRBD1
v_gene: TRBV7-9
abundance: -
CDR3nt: TGTGCCAGCAGCGGCGCGACAGGGGCACCCACTGAAGCTTTCTTT
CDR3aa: CASSGATGAPTEAFF

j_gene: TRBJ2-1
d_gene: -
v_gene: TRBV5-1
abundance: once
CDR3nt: TGCGCCAGCAGCTCCGAGATTTACAATGAGCAGTTCTTC
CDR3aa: CASSSEIYNEQFF

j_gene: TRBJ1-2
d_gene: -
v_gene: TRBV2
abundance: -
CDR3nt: TGTGCCAGCAGTGAATCCCCTCCGTATGGCTACACCTTC
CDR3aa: CASSESPPYGYTF

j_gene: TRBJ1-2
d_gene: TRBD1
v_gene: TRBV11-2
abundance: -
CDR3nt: TGTGCCAGCAGCACGGACAGGGGGACCTATGGCTACACCTTC
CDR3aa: CASSTDRGTYGYTF

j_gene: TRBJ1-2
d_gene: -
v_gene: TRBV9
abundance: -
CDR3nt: TGTGCCAGCAGCGCGGCACCTGGACAGCTTAACTATGGCTACACCTTC
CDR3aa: CASSAAPGQLNYGYTF

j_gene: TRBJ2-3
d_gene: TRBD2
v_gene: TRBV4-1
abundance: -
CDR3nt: TGCGCCAGCAGCCGAGATGGGACTAGCGGGGGCCTAAGGAGGACAGATACGCAGTATTTT
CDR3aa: CASSRDGTSGGLRRTDTQYF

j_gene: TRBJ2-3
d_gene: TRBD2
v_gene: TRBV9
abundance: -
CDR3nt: TGTGCCAGCAGCGTAGAAGGAGCGGGGGGCACAGATACGCAGTATTTT
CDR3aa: CASSVEGAGGTDTQYF

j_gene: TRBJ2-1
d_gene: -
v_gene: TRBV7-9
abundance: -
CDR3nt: TGTGCCAGCAGCTTAGAGGGGGGGCCAATAAATGAGCAGTTCTTC
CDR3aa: CASSLEGGPINEQFF

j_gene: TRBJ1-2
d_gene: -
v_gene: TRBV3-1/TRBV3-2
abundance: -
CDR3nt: TGTGCCAGCAGCCAAGAGAGGAACAGGGCGACACCACCCTACTATGGCTACACCTTC
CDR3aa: CASSQERNRATPPYYGYTF

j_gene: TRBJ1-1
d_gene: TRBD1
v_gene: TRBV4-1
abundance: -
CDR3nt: TGCGCCAGCAGCCAGGCCAAACAGGGGCGCACTGAAGCTTTCTTT
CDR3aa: CASSQAKQGRTEAFF

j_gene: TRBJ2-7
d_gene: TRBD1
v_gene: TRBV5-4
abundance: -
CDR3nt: TGTGCCAGCAGCTTGGCGGGACAGGGGCCAAGCGAGCAGTACTTC
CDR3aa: CASSLAGQGPSEQYF

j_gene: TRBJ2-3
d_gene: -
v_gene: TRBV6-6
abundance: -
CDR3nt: TGTGCCAGCAGTAAACCCGGGGGAATTCTAGATACGCAGTATTTT
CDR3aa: CASSKPGGILDTQYF

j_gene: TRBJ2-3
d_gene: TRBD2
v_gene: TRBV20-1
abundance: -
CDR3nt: TGCAGTGCTAGTAGACTAGCGGGGGCCCCAGATACGCAGTATTTT
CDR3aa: CSASRLAGAPDTQYF

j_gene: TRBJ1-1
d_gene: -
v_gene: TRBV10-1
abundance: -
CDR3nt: TGCGCCAGCAGTCTCAAGGTTGACGGGGCTGAAGCTTTCTTT
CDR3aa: CASSLKVDGAEAFF

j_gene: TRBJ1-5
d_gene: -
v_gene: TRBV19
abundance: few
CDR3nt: TGTGCCAGTAGTATAGGGGCAGGAAGGTATTTAGACAATCAGCCCCAGCATTTT
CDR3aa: CASSIGAGRYLDNQPQHF

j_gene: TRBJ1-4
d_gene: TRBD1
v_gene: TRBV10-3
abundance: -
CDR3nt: TGTGCCATCGGCCGGGACAGTAATGAAAAACTGTTTTTT
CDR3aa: CAIGRDSNEKLFF

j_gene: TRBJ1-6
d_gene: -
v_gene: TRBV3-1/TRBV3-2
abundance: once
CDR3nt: TGTGCCAGCAGCTCGTACGGGGGGAACTCACCCCTCCACTTT
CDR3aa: CASSSYGGNSPLHF

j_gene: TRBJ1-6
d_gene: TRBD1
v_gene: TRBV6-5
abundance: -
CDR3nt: TGTGCCAGCAGTACGAACAGGGGGCAATCACCCCTCCACTTT
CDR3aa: CASSTNRGQSPLHF

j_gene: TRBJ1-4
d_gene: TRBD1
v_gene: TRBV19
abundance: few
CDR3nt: TGTGCCAGTTCCAGACAGGGAACTAATGAAAAACTGTTTTTT
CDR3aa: CASSRQGTNEKLFF

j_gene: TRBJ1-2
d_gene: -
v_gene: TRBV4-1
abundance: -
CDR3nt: TGCGCCAGCAGCCACCCCTTGGGAGGGGCGAATGGCTACACCTTC
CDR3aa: CASSHPLGGANGYTF

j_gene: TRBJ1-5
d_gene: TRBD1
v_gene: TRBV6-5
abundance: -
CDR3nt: TGTGCCAGCTATGGGACAGTGAATCAGCCCCAGCATTTT
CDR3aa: CASYGTVNQPQHF

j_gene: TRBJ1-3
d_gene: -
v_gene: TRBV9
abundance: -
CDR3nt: TGTGCCAGCGGCTCCGCGGCTGGAAACACCATATATTTT
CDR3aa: CASGSAAGNTIYF

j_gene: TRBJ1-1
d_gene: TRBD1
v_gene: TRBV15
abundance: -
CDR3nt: TGTGCCACCAACCTGGACAGGGGGCACACTGAAGCTTTCTTT
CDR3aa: CATNLDRGHTEAFF

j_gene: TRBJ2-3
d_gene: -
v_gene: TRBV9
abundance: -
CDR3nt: TGTGCCAGCAGCGTAGCCTCTGATACGCAGTATTTT
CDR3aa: CASSVASDTQYF

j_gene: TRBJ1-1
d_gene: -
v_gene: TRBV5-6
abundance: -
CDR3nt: TGTGCCAGCAGCTTGGCGGTGAACACTGAAGCTTTCTTT
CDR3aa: CASSLAVNTEAFF

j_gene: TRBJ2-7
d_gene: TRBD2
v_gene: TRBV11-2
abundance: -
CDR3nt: TGTGCCAGCAGCTTCTCTAGCGGGGGCCGATACGAGCAGTACTTC
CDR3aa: CASSFSSGGRYEQYF

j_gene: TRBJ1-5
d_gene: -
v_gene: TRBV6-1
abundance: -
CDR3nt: TGTGCCAGCAGTGAGCTAGGTCAGCCCCAGCATTTT
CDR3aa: CASSELGQPQHF